What follows is one T cell receptor beta chain and its context. These data belong to a study of blood T cell repertoires in COVID-19. Overall study context: Sources were T cells, B-cell-depleted T cells, or PBMCs; the material itself was cDNA or gDNA.

The germline V and J ends were trimmed by 3 bases and 2 bases, with 14 bases remaining between them. The CDR3 consists of 15 residues. Looked up from germline, CDR1 is SGHVS and CDR2 is FQNEAQ. Source study methods: Estimated nucleated cell counts came from reference gene primer amplification. Clones were read by immunoSEQ multiplex PCR, and TCRdb kept only the in-frame ones, dropping some. That table furnishes V, J and clone size, whereas the DNA furnished D and trimming. The repertoire holds 150,000 to 170,000 clones, with over 60% as singletons. The rearrangement uses TRBV7-8 and TRBJ2-7; maybe TRBD1 (6 bases). The source is a woman aged 80 or over with acute or convalescent COVID-19. The specimen sequenced was peripheral blood. Here the CDR3 reads CASSFFRDRPYEQYF. The CDR3 DNA sequence: TGTGCCAGCAGCTTCTTTCGCGACAGGCCCTACGAGCAGTACTTC.